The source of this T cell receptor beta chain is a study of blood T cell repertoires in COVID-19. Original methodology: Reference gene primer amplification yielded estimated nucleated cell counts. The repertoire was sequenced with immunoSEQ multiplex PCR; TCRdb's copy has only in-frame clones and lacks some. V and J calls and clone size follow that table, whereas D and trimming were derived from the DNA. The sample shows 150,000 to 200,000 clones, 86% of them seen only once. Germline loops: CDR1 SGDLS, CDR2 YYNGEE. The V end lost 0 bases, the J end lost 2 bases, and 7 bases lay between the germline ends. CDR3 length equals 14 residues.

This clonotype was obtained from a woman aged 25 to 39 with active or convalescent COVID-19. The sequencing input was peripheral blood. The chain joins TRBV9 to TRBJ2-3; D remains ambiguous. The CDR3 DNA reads TGTGCCAGCAGCGTAGCGGGTTTCACAGATACGCAGTATTTT. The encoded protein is CASSVAGFTDTQYF.